This TCR beta chain was profiled in a study of control samples from healthy donors and cancer patients (dated by TCRdb to about 2020). Its CDR3 holds 11 amino acids, cysteine through phenylalanine. Only the CDR3 portion is preserved as DNA: 33 bases, with reading frame beginning at the first base. CDR1 and CDR2 are drawn from the germline V gene: LGHNA, YSLEER. The library was prepared using the immunoSEQ multiplex PCR assay. TCRdb took over this immuneACCESS table, retaining in-frame rearrangements with V and J assigned. Such tables are incomplete; in checked studies, under half of the missing clones stem from an unresolved V gene, and the remainder is unexplained. For this sample the table gives roughly 180,000 clones, of which approximately 94% were detected only once. The leading ten clones occupy more than 1.1% of the sample. Note on this clone: Its cognate antigen has yet to be identified. Mismatch with germline at one junction end may stem from a read error.

The clonotype originates from a young woman in good health. The chain links TRBV4-3 with TRBJ2-7, with an unclear D gene assignment. What was sequenced was blood. The DNA reads TGCGCAAGCCTAACCAAGACCCCCCGCCACTTC. This sequence encodes CASLTKTPRHF.